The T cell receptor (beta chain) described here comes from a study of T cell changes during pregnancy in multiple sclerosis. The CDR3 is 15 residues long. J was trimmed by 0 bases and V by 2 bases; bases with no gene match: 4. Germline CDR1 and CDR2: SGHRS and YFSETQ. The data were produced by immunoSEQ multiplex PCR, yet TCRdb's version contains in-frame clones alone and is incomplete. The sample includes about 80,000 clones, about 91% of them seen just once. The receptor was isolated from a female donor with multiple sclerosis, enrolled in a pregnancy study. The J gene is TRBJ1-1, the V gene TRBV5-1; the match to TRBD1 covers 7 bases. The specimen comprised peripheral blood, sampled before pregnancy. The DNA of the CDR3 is TGCGCCAGCAGCTTTGTGACAGGGCTGAACACTGAAGCTTTCTTT. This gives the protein CASSFVTGLNTEAFF.